This T cell receptor beta chain derives from a study of T cell responses to AZD1222 COVID-19 vaccine. There are 15 residues in the CDR3. Trimming removed 3 bases at V and 6 bases at J, with 14 bases between. CDR1 KGHSH and CDR2 LQKENI come from the germline V gene. Method: immunoSEQ multiplex PCR; TCRdb's copy keeps in-frame clones and lacks some. The sample has 130,000 or so clones; about 91% are singletons. This clone has only a few counts. This TCR was sampled from an adult who received the AZD1222 COVID-19 vaccine. The chain joins TRBV18 to TRBJ2-2, with D unclear. The sequencing here drew on peripheral blood, taken 28 days after the second AZD1222 dose. CDR3 protein: CASSPSQASAGELFF. CDR3 bases: TGTGCCAGCTCACCGAGTCAGGCGTCAGCCGGGGAGCTGTTTTTT.